The 32 T cell receptor beta chains below all came from one sample that was sequenced in a study of shared T cell receptors in the human thymus. Produced via immunoSEQ multiplex PCR; TCRdb's table is partial and in-frame only. The table records 500,000 to 750,000 clones, roughly 90% of them present only once. Another study also made use of these data, one on human thymus T cells.

Sequences were obtained from thymocytes. Every receptor here comes from a boy in the first two years of life with a congenital heart defect.

This chain links TRBV4-1 with TRBJ2-1; perhaps TRBD1 as D (5 bases). V was shortened by 1 base and J by 0 bases, with 10 bases between the two germline ends. The CDR3 contains 16 residues. In germline, CDR1 is MGHRA, CDR2 YSYEKL. The CDR3 reads CASSQVRQSSYNEQFF. CDR3 in DNA: TGCGCCAGCAGCCAAGTGAGACAGAGCTCCTACAATGAGCAGTTCTTC.

CDR3 sequence (DNA): TGTGCCAACAAAGGCCCAGAGGGCACTGAAGCTTTCTTT. Residues: CANKGPEGTEAFF. This sequence joins TRBV10-3 and TRBJ1-1; D uncertain. The CDR3 covers 13 residues. Germline V gene sequence: CDR1 ENHRY, CDR2 SYGVKD. Trimming pared 10 bases from V and 4 bases from J, leaving 16 bases between.

The CDR3 DNA reads as TGTGCCAGCAGTTTACCTGGGCTAGCGGGTTTTACGCAGTATTTT. As protein: CASSLPGLAGFTQYF. The V gene is TRBV27, the J gene TRBJ2-3; 8 positions match TRBD2. J lost 8 bases, V lost 2 bases, and 9 bases had no gene match. Germline CDR1 MNHEY, CDR2 SMNVEV (reference sequence). This CDR3 spans 15 amino acids.

The DNA of the CDR3 is TGTGCCTGGAGGGATGTGAGGGCCAAAAACATTCAGTACTTC. This codes for CAWRDVRAKNIQYF. The chain has TRBV30 and TRBJ2-4; D unresolved. The V end lost 3 bases, the J end lost 1 base, and 10 bases lay between the germline ends. CDR1 is GTSNPN, CDR2 SVGIG, per germline (reference sequence). This CDR3 spans 14 amino acids.

The chain is built from TRBV14 and TRBJ2-7, with 9 bases lining up with TRBD2. Per the germline V gene, CDR1 is SGHDN and CDR2 is FVKESK. The ends lost 5 bases at V and 0 bases at J; junction bases unmatched: 5. The CDR3 contains 15 residues. The CDR3 loop is CASSISGSLSYEQYF. The CDR3 DNA reads as TGTGCCAGCAGCATTAGCGGGAGCCTCTCCTACGAGCAGTACTTC.

The gene calls are TRBV10-3 and TRBJ2-5; 8 nucleotides line up with TRBD2. J was trimmed by 1 base and V by 10 bases; bases with no gene match: 11. The CDR3 extends over 15 amino acids. Germline values: CDR1 ENHRY, CDR2 SYGVKD. DNA of the CDR3: TGTGCCACCCGTAGTCTAGCGGGCCGCCAAGAGACCCAGTACTTC. This translates into CATRSLAGRQETQYF.

The chain has TRBV19 and TRBJ2-5; 7 positions agree with TRBD1. Germline CDR1 and CDR2: LNHDA and SQIVND (reference sequence). The CDR3 is 16 amino acids. V was pared by 4 bases and J by 5 bases, with 13 bases of the junction left unmatched. The CDR3 DNA sequence: TGTGCCAGTAGTAAGGATCGACAGGGCCCAGGGGAGACCCAGTACTTC. This encodes CASSKDRQGPGETQYF.

The rearrangement links TRBV29-1 to TRBJ2-3, with 8 bases lining up with TRBD1. The CDR3 runs to 12 residues. Germline CDR1 SQVTM, CDR2 ANQGSEA. V lost 4 bases to trimming and J lost 10 bases; unmatched junction nucleotides: 7. The CDR3 DNA reads as TGCAGCGTTGGCGGACAGGGCATTGCGCAGTATTTT. Protein product: CSVGGQGIAQYF.

This chain connects TRBV4-2 to TRBJ2-3, with 10 bases identical to TRBD2. V trimming: 3 bases; J trimming: 6 bases; junction bases outside the gene matches: 9. Germline CDR1 reads LGHNA; CDR2 reads YNFKEQ. The CDR3 totals 16 residues. CDR3 loop: CASSHDPTSGSDTQYF. For the CDR3, the DNA is TGTGCCAGCAGCCACGATCCGACTAGCGGGTCGGATACGCAGTATTTT.

This chain uses TRBV6-6 with TRBJ1-2, with D possibly matching TRBD1 (6 bases). V shed 3 bases and J shed 4 bases, with 9 bases lying between them. This CDR3 has 13 residues. In germline, CDR1 is MNHNY, CDR2 SVGAGI (reference sequence). CDR3 nucleotide sequence: TGTGCCAGCAGTTATAGGACAGTCTATGGCTACACCTTC. Amino acids: CASSYRTVYGYTF.

The V and J genes are TRBV7-9 and TRBJ1-1; a weak D match, TRBD1 (5 bases). Trimming left V 1 base short and J 3 bases short, with 12 bases between. Per the germline V gene, CDR1 is SEHNR and CDR2 is FQNEAQ (reference sequence). The CDR3 length is 15 residues. This CDR3 is CASSLGEAGYTEAFF. CDR3 DNA sequence: TGTGCCAGCAGCTTAGGAGAGGCAGGGTACACTGAAGCTTTCTTT.

The chain has TRBV7-9 and TRBJ2-7; maybe TRBD2 (6 bases). This CDR3 comprises 14 residues. The V end was cut by 7 bases, the J end by 6 bases, with 19 bases between. Per the germline V gene, CDR1 is SEHNR and CDR2 is FQNEAQ (reference sequence). The CDR3 nucleotides read TGTGCCAGCATACCCCGCGGAGGGAAATTCGAGCAGTACTTC. This codes for CASIPRGGKFEQYF. The entire variable domain, with the rest obtained from reference TRBV7-9 and TRBJ2-7, is as follows: DTGVSQNPRHKITKRGQNVTFRCDPISEHNRLYWYRQTLGQGPEFLTYFQNEAQLEKSRLLSDRFSAERPKGSFSTLEIQRTEQGDSAMYLCASIPRGGKFEQYFGPGTRLTVT.

The chain uses TRBV15 and TRBJ2-1; TRBD2 matches 7 bases. The ends lost 0 bases at V and 0 bases at J; junction bases unmatched: 5. Germline CDR1 and CDR2: LNHNV and YYDKDF (reference sequence). The CDR3 length is 17 residues. The CDR3 DNA reads TGTGCCACCAGCAGAGATCTTTCGGGAGGCTCCTACAATGAGCAGTTCTTC. The encoded protein is CATSRDLSGGSYNEQFF.

V gene TRBV30 combines with J gene TRBJ1-2; 7 positions match TRBD1. Germline assignment: CDR1 GTSNPN and CDR2 SVGIG (reference sequence). The ends lost 2 bases at V and 1 base at J; junction bases unmatched: 7. The CDR3 sequence is 15 residues long. The CDR3 nucleotides are TGTGCCTGGAGTCTAGAAACAGGGGTTAACTATGGCTACACCTTC. Translating gives CAWSLETGVNYGYTF.

The chain joins TRBV30 to TRBJ1-3, with a possible D match to TRBD1 (6 bases). In germline, CDR1 is GTSNPN, CDR2 SVGIG (reference sequence). The V end was cut by 4 bases, the J end by 6 bases, with 13 bases between. The CDR3 runs to 13 residues. CDR3 DNA: TGTGCCTGGAACCGACAGGAACCAAACACCATATATTTT. Translating it yields CAWNRQEPNTIYF.

This clone was counted a single time. This same CDR3 is encoded by further DNA sequences in the sample. The chain employs TRBV28 and TRBJ1-5, with 9 bases aligning to TRBD1. The V and J ends lost 3 bases and 7 bases, in that order; junction bases with no gene match: 4. Germline values: CDR1 MDHEN, CDR2 SYDVKM. CDR3 length: 14 residues. CDR3 sequence (DNA): TGTGCCAGCAGTTTGCGACAGGGGGGGCAGCCCCAGCATTTT. Encoded protein: CASSLRQGGQPQHF.

V and J are TRBV28 and TRBJ2-3; TRBD2 might be the D (5 bases). The V end lost 5 bases, the J end lost 8 bases, and 14 bases lay between the germline ends. CDR1 MDHEN and CDR2 SYDVKM come from the germline V gene. This CDR3 is built from 13 residues. CDR3 protein: CASSHTASGTQYF. In DNA form, the CDR3 reads TGTGCCAGCAGTCATACTGCAAGCGGTACGCAGTATTTT.

V is TRBV27 and J is TRBJ2-7; 9 nucleotides match TRBD1. The CDR3 runs to 18 residues. CDR1 MNHEY and CDR2 SMNVEV come from the germline V gene (reference sequence). The V and J ends lost 3 bases and 3 bases, in that order; junction bases with no gene match: 15. CDR3 sequence reads: CASSFGDRVGKGGYEQYF. The CDR3 DNA reads TGTGCCAGCAGTTTCGGGGACAGGGTGGGGAAGGGGGGCTACGAGCAGTACTTC.

This chain uses TRBV7-9 with TRBJ2-7, with D perhaps matching TRBD2 (6 bases). Germline-derived CDR1 and CDR2 are SEHNR and FQNEAQ (reference sequence). The CDR3 sequence is 18 residues long. The germline V and J ends were trimmed by 1 base and 3 bases, with 22 bases remaining between them. The CDR3 nucleotides are TGTGCCAGCAGCTTAGGGAAGGGAGGCCGCCTCCCCGTCTACGAGCAGTACTTC. It codes for CASSLGKGGRLPVYEQYF.

The chain joins TRBV11-3 to TRBJ2-1; 11 bases agree with TRBD2. The CDR3 consists of 16 residues. Trimming took 5 bases from V and 7 from J; bases not matched to a gene: 10. Germline-derived CDR1 and CDR2 are SGHNT and YENEEA. CDR3 residues: CASSRTPTSGVNEQFF. DNA of the CDR3: TGTGCCAGCAGCAGGACACCGACTAGCGGGGTTAATGAGCAGTTCTTC.

The chain carries TRBV27 and TRBJ2-7; 7 bases agree with TRBD2. Germline values: CDR1 MNHEY, CDR2 SMNVEV (reference sequence). This CDR3 has 15 amino acids. V dropped 7 bases and J dropped 6; count of bases not matched to a gene: 15. CDR3 amino acids: CASKKFVGGPGEQYF. In DNA form, the CDR3 reads TGTGCCAGCAAGAAGTTCGTGGGAGGGCCGGGCGAGCAGTACTTC.

The chain has TRBV5-1 and TRBJ1-3; weak D call: TRBD1 (6 bases). CDR1 is SGHRS, CDR2 YFSETQ, per germline. This CDR3 spans 14 amino acids. V was trimmed by 2 bases and J by 2 bases, leaving 8 bases between them. CDR3 loop: CASSFTGPGNTIYF. CDR3 nucleotides: TGCGCCAGCAGCTTCACAGGGCCTGGAAACACCATATATTTT.

The J gene is TRBJ2-1, the V gene TRBV10-1; TRBD1 aligns across 7 bases. In germline, CDR1 is WNHNN, CDR2 SYGVQD (reference sequence). The V and J ends lost 8 bases and 10 bases, in that order; junction bases with no gene match: 5. The CDR3 totals 11 residues. CDR3 loop: CASEGALEQFF. The CDR3 DNA follows: TGCGCCAGCGAGGGGGCCTTGGAGCAGTTCTTC.

This chain uses TRBV5-6 with TRBJ2-2; 8 bases agree with TRBD2. V was clipped by 1 base and J by 2 bases; unmatched bases: 10. Germline CDR1 reads SGHDT; CDR2 reads YYEEEE. CDR3 length equals 18 residues. The CDR3 protein is CASSLCDETSANTGELFF. The CDR3 DNA sequence: TGTGCCAGCAGCTTGTGTGATGAGACTAGCGCTAACACCGGGGAGCTGTTTTTT.

V usage is TRBV5-4 and J usage is TRBJ1-2; 12 bases are shared with TRBD1. V was pared by 4 bases and J by 8 bases, with 6 bases of the junction left unmatched. From germline, CDR1 is SGHNT and CDR2 YYREEE (reference sequence). This CDR3 has 14 amino acids. CDR3 nucleotide sequence: TGTGCCAGCAGCCCGGGACAGGGGGCGGGGGGCTACACCTTC. The encoded protein is CASSPGQGAGGYTF.

This clone was recorded a few times. The V and J genes are TRBV7-2 and TRBJ2-7; D is unclear. Trimming took 6 bases from V and 7 from J, leaving 10 bases between them. Germline values: CDR1 SGHTA, CDR2 FQGNSA. The CDR3 has 11 amino acids. CDR3: CASRSLREQYF. Written as DNA, the CDR3 is TGTGCCAGCAGGTCCCTGAGGGAGCAGTACTTC.

The V call is TRBV7-2, the J call TRBJ2-7; D not certain. V was pared by 5 bases and J by 3 bases, with 11 bases between. Germline V gene lookup returns CDR1 SGHTA and CDR2 FQGNSA. The CDR3 consists of 13 residues. This chain's CDR3 is CASSLRGSYEQYF. The CDR3 nucleotides are TGTGCCAGCAGCCTGAGAGGAAGCTACGAGCAGTACTTC.

This chain links TRBV2 with TRBJ2-3; 7 bases fit TRBD2. The CDR3 covers 15 residues. Germline-derived CDR1 and CDR2 are SNHLY and FYNNEI. The J segment lost 0 bases and the V segment lost 6 bases, leaving 6 bases of the junction unmatched. CDR3 protein: CASRLAPSSTDTQYF. The DNA for the CDR3 is TGTGCCAGCAGACTAGCGCCATCTAGCACAGATACGCAGTATTTT. Variable domain in full (rest from reference TRBV2 and TRBJ2-3): EPEVTQTPSHQVTQMGQEVILRCVPISNHLYFYWYRQILGQKVEFLVSFYNNEISEKSEIFDDQFSVERPDGSNFTLKIRSTKLEDSAMYFCASRLAPSSTDTQYFGPGTRLTVL.

CDR3 in amino acids: CASSLFLMTGDFDYGYTF. The DNA of the CDR3 is TGCGCCAGCAGCCTCTTCCTAATGACAGGGGATTTTGACTATGGCTACACCTTC. This chain connects TRBV5-1 to TRBJ1-2; 8 bases map to TRBD1. The CDR3 extends over 18 amino acids. Unmatched junction bases numbered 17, after V lost 4 bases and J lost 3 bases. Germline lookup yields CDR1 SGHRS and CDR2 YFSETQ. The variable domain in full, completed from reference TRBV5-1 and TRBJ1-2, reads KAGVTQTPRYLIKTRGQQVTLSCSPISGHRSVSWYQQTPGQGLQFLFEYFSETQRNKGNFPGRFSGRQFSNSRSEMNVSTLELGDSALYLCASSLFLMTGDFDYGYTFGSGTRLTVV.

This chain connects TRBV7-2 to TRBJ2-1, with no clear D. The CDR3 is made up of 15 amino acids. CDR1 and CDR2 from the germline V gene are SGHTA and FQGNSA. Between the trimmed V and J ends, which lost 5 bases and 8 bases, there was a span of 19 bases. The CDR3 region has the DNA TGTGCCAGCAGCCCGCTTAGACAACACGTAGATGAGCAGTTCTTC. Protein: CASSPLRQHVDEQFF.

The chain has TRBV5-1 and TRBJ2-5; the match to TRBD1 covers 7 bases. V shed 4 bases and J 5 bases; nucleotides not matched to a gene: 17. This CDR3 spans 17 amino acids. Per the germline V gene, CDR1 is SGHRS and CDR2 is YFSETQ. This CDR3 reads CASSLGQVLTRWETQYF. The CDR3 region has the DNA TGCGCCAGCAGCCTAGGACAGGTCTTAACGCGATGGGAGACCCAGTACTTC.

CDR3 DNA: TGTGCCAGTAGTATAAACCCGAGGACAGGGTCGCCCTACGAGCAGTACTTC. This encodes CASSINPRTGSPYEQYF. The rearrangement joins TRBV19 to TRBJ2-7; 8 bases line up with TRBD1. Per germline, CDR1 LNHDA and CDR2 SQIVND (reference sequence). Trimming took 2 bases from V and 2 from J; bases not matched to a gene: 11. The CDR3 loop spans 17 amino acids.